The next 30 T cell receptor beta chains were all read from a single sample in a study of OX40 agonist ivuxolimab in advanced cancers. Sequenced by immunoSEQ multiplex PCR; TCRdb stores in-frame clones only, minus some. The data show 60,000 to 65,000 clones, with 85% to 90% seen just once and more than 10% held by the top ten. The sequencing used CD4+ or CD8+ T cells sorted from blood, collected in a trial of the OX40 agonist ivuxolimab. Receptors originate from an adult with an advanced solid tumor such as melanoma, head and neck, liver or kidney cancer.

This clone appeared once. The chain couples TRBV11-1 to TRBJ2-7; 8 bases align to TRBD2. CDR3 size: 16 residues. After removal of 3 bases from V and 3 bases from J, the junction contained 10 bases not matched to a gene. CDR1 is SGHAT, CDR2 FQDESV, per germline (reference sequence). The CDR3 loop is CASSFTGGALNYEQYF. As DNA, the CDR3 is TGTGCCAGCAGCTTTACGGGGGGGGCCCTGAACTACGAGCAGTACTTC.

This rearrangement joins TRBV11-2 to TRBJ2-1; D uncertain. V lost 0 bases and J 4 bases, leaving 10 bases between the germline ends. This CDR3 spans 15 amino acids. Germline CDR1 and CDR2: SGHAT and FQNNGV. This CDR3 is CASSLDLGVYNEQFF. CDR3 bases: TGTGCCAGCAGCTTAGATCTGGGCGTTTACAATGAGCAGTTCTTC.

The chain links TRBV13 to TRBJ2-5; 11 bases line up with TRBD2. Losses at the gene ends were 4 bases for V and 2 bases for J; bases not matched to a gene: 3. The CDR3 extends over 15 amino acids. Germline V gives CDR1 PRHDT, CDR2 FYEKMQ (reference sequence). Here the CDR3 DNA reads TGTGCCAGCAGCTCCTTAGCGGGGGGGCAAGAGACCCAGTACTTC. Its protein product is CASSSLAGGQETQYF.

The rearrangement uses TRBV6-4 and TRBJ1-1, with D maybe TRBD1 (5 bases). Trimming removed 6 bases from V and 5 bases from J, with 13 bases in between. This CDR3 is 13 amino acids long. Germline-derived CDR1 and CDR2 are MRHNA and SNTAGT. The CDR3 DNA sequence: TGTGCCAGCAGCCCAGGTGGGGGAACTGAAGCTTTCTTT. This codes for CASSPGGGTEAFF.

This chain connects TRBV9 to TRBJ1-1; D might be TRBD1 (6 bases). CDR1 is SGDLS and CDR2 is YYNGEE in the germline V gene. The CDR3 contains 13 residues. The V end was cut by 2 bases, the J end by 4 bases, with 9 bases between. The CDR3, as DNA: TGTGCCAGCAGCGTTGAGGGGGGCACTGAAGCTTTCTTT. Translating it yields CASSVEGGTEAFF.

This clone was detected once. The chain combines TRBV5-4 with TRBJ2-3; D is unclear. From germline, CDR1 is SGHNT and CDR2 YYREEE (reference sequence). The CDR3 is made up of 15 amino acids. The V end was cut by 0 bases, the J end by 2 bases, with 10 bases between. CDR3 nucleotides: TGTGCCAGCAGCTTGGCTGGTAGGGTCACAGATACGCAGTATTTT. Translating it yields CASSLAGRVTDTQYF.

DNA of the CDR3: TGCGCCAGCAGCGGCCCCGACGGCAATCAGCCCCAGCATTTT. Translated, it gives CASSGPDGNQPQHF. V usage is TRBV4-1 and J usage is TRBJ1-5; D ambiguous. Trimming took 5 bases from V and 2 from J, leaving 10 bases between them. Looked up from germline, CDR1 is MGHRA and CDR2 is YSYEKL. CDR3 size: 14 residues.

V and J are TRBV4-1 and TRBJ2-7; tentatively, D is TRBD1 (6 bases). Germline V gene lookup returns CDR1 MGHRA and CDR2 YSYEKL. The CDR3 totals 15 residues. Trimming cost V 1 base and J 0 bases, with 10 bases left between them. CDR3 bases: TGCGCCAGCAGCCAAGGGACAGACCGCTCCTACGAGCAGTACTTC. Translation gives CASSQGTDRSYEQYF.

This chain connects TRBV10-3 to TRBJ1-1; no clear D gene. V lost 7 bases to trimming and J lost 3 bases, with 15 bases between them. This CDR3 region has 14 residues. Germline V CDR1 and CDR2: ENHRY, SYGVKD. CDR3 loop: CAIIDVGRDTEAFF. In DNA, the CDR3 is TGTGCCATCATTGATGTGGGCCGGGACACTGAAGCTTTCTTT.

V and J are TRBV5-1 and TRBJ1-4; 9 bases line up with TRBD1. CDR3 length equals 15 residues. The V gene end was trimmed by 3 bases and the J gene end by 8 bases; junction bases not matched to a gene: 8. Germline CDR1 and CDR2: SGHRS and YFSETQ. CDR3 nucleotides: TGCGCCAGCAGCTCCGGACAGGGGCAAAGCGAAAAACTGTTTTTT. Translation: CASSSGQGQSEKLFF.

The chain combines TRBV6-5 with TRBJ2-1; 13 nucleotides line up with TRBD2. V gave up 4 bases and J gave up 9 bases; unmatched junction bases: 9. This CDR3 comprises 16 residues. Looked up from germline, CDR1 is MNHEY and CDR2 is SVGAGI. CDR3 DNA sequence: TGTGCCAGCAGTTCCCCGGGGACTAGCGGGATGAGTGAGCAGTTCTTC. This gives the protein CASSSPGTSGMSEQFF.

The chain carries TRBV7-3 and TRBJ1-1; TRBD1 is a possible D gene (5 bases). Trimming took off 1 base at V and 4 bases at J, with 13 bases between the two ends. The CDR3 length is 15 residues. Germline loops: CDR1 SGHTA, CDR2 FQGTGA. The CDR3 nucleotides are TGTGCCAGCAGCTTAAGCGGGACGGCCCTCACTGAAGCTTTCTTT. Protein sequence: CASSLSGTALTEAFF.

CDR3 nucleotides: TGCGCCAGCAGCCTCGGACAGGGGAACACTGAAGCTTTCTTT. Protein: CASSLGQGNTEAFF. This chain joins TRBV4-1 and TRBJ1-1, with 8 bases matching TRBD1. Germline V gene lookup returns CDR1 MGHRA and CDR2 YSYEKL. The CDR3 totals 14 residues. With 4 bases clipped from V and 1 base from J, the junction kept 2 bases outside the gene matches.

The chain couples TRBV7-8 to TRBJ2-7; 9 bases agree with TRBD1. Losses at the gene ends were 9 bases for V and 6 bases for J; bases not matched to a gene: 12. The CDR3 has 14 residues. Germline CDR1 is SGHVS and CDR2 is FQNEAQ. The CDR3 sequence: CASNPGGQGVEQYF. DNA of the CDR3: TGTGCCAGTAATCCCGGGGGACAGGGTGTCGAGCAGTACTTC.

The genes are TRBV27 and TRBJ1-2; D gene ambiguous. The V end was cut by 0 bases, the J end by 0 bases, with 5 bases between. Per the germline V gene, CDR1 is MNHEY and CDR2 is SMNVEV (reference sequence). The CDR3 loop spans 14 amino acids. The CDR3 DNA sequence: TGTGCCAGCAGTTTATCGGTCTCTAACTATGGCTACACCTTC. This sequence encodes CASSLSVSNYGYTF.

The J gene is TRBJ1-5, the V gene TRBV2, with D uncertain. This CDR3 is built from 13 residues. Germline lookup yields CDR1 SNHLY and CDR2 FYNNEI. V gave up 0 bases and J gave up 9 bases, with 9 bases separating them. CDR3 sequence (DNA): TGTGCCAGCAGTGAAGCTAGGGTCTGGCCCCAGCATTTT. Its translation is CASSEARVWPQHF.

V is TRBV29-1 and J is TRBJ2-3; 8 nucleotides line up with TRBD1. This CDR3 region has 14 residues. J was trimmed by 2 bases and V by 6 bases; bases with no gene match: 7. The germline V gene has CDR1 SQVTM and CDR2 ANQGSEA. This CDR3 is CSVPRQGYTDTQYF. CDR3 nucleotide sequence: TGCAGCGTGCCTCGACAGGGGTACACAGATACGCAGTATTTT.

V and J are TRBV23-1 and TRBJ1-1; D unclear. TRBV23-1 is reported as an ORF; its role is uncertain. V dropped 0 bases and J dropped 7 bases, with 9 bases sitting between them. CDR3 length: 13 amino acids. The CDR3, as DNA: TGCGCCAGCAGTCAATCGCCTAGCGGTGAAGCTTTCTTT. Its translation is CASSQSPSGEAFF.

The chain has TRBV5-5 and TRBJ2-7; D not resolved. Trimming left V 4 bases short and J 6 bases short, with 20 bases between. The CDR3 is 15 residues long. Germline CDR1 is SGHKS and CDR2 is YYEKEE (reference sequence). The DNA of the CDR3 is TGTGCCAGCAGCCAGACCTTAGGCTCCATCTCCGAGCAGTACTTC. Protein: CASSQTLGSISEQYF.

This sequence joins TRBV11-3 and TRBJ2-7, with 8 bases aligning to TRBD1. Germline CDR1 reads SGHNT; CDR2 reads YENEEA. The CDR3 covers 14 residues. V gave up 3 bases and J gave up 4 bases; unmatched junction bases: 5. The CDR3 loop reads CASSLAGGSYEQYF. The CDR3 DNA reads TGTGCCAGCAGCTTGGCAGGGGGCTCGTACGAGCAGTACTTC.

About this clone itself: The junction differs from germline at one of its ends, possibly a read error. Additional DNA sequences in this sample encode the identical CDR3. J is TRBJ2-7 and V is TRBV5-1; 11 bases align to TRBD1. The germline V gene has CDR1 SGHRS and CDR2 YFSETQ. This CDR3 has 14 residues. In DNA form, the CDR3 reads TGCGCCAGCAGTTTGGGACAGGGGGCCTACGAGCAGTACTTC. Amino acids: CASSLGQGAYEQYF.

The V call is TRBV5-1, the J call TRBJ2-7, with D possibly matching TRBD2 (6 bases). V lost 5 bases, J lost 6 bases, and 21 bases lay in between. The CDR3 consists of 15 residues. The germline V gene encodes CDR1 SGHRS and CDR2 YFSETQ. This CDR3 reads CASRGGRDFVREQYF. The CDR3 DNA follows: TGCGCCAGCAGAGGCGGGCGGGACTTCGTACGCGAGCAGTACTTC.

The rearrangement links TRBV11-2 to TRBJ1-1, with D uncertain. The CDR3 has 13 residues. Germline V gene sequence: CDR1 SGHAT, CDR2 FQNNGV. Deletions cut 3 bases from V and 0 bases from J, with 5 bases between. CDR3 residues: CASSLVMNTEAFF. In DNA, the CDR3 is TGTGCCAGCAGCTTGGTCATGAACACTGAAGCTTTCTTT. Based on the CDR3 plus reference TRBV11-2 and TRBJ1-1, the full variable domain is EAGVAQSPRYKIIEKRQSVAFWCNPISGHATLYWYQQILGQGPKLLIQFQNNGVVDDSQLPKDRFSAERLKGVDSTLKIQPAKLEDSAVYLCASSLVMNTEAFFGQGTRLTVV.

This sequence joins TRBV10-3 and TRBJ1-1; the D gene is possibly TRBD1 (6 bases). The CDR3 covers 12 residues. The germline V gene has CDR1 ENHRY and CDR2 SYGVKD. V was pared by 2 bases and J by 10 bases, with 11 bases between. The CDR3 DNA reads TGTGCCATCAGTGAGGGGGGGCGGGCAGCTTTCTTT. This sequence encodes CAISEGGRAAFF.

The genes are TRBV9 and TRBJ2-2; no clear D gene. The CDR3 loop spans 13 amino acids. V was cut by 4 bases and J by 10 bases, with 14 bases left in between. Germline-derived CDR1 and CDR2 are SGDLS and YYNGEE. In DNA form, the CDR3 reads TGTGCCAGCAGCCCAGACAATCTCGAGGAGCTGTTTTTT. Protein sequence: CASSPDNLEELFF.

This chain links TRBV7-3 with TRBJ2-5; the D gene could be TRBD1 or TRBD2 (5 bases each). Germline loops: CDR1 SGHTA, CDR2 FQGTGA. The CDR3 extends over 14 amino acids. V dropped 4 bases and J dropped 5 bases, with 14 bases sitting between them. In DNA form, the CDR3 reads TGTGCCAGCAGCTCCCTTCCGGGACGGGAGACCCAGTACTTC. This sequence encodes CASSSLPGRETQYF.

This clone occurred a few times. The chain combines TRBV19 with TRBJ1-2; weak D call: TRBD1 (6 bases). The V end was cut by 3 bases, the J end by 7 bases, with 12 bases between. This CDR3 is 13 amino acids long. Germline CDR1 reads LNHDA; CDR2 reads SQIVND (reference sequence). The CDR3 DNA is TGTGCCAGTAGTATTGACCACAGGGCTGGCTACACCTTC. Translated: CASSIDHRAGYTF.

The chain carries TRBV29-1 and TRBJ2-7; 10 positions agree with TRBD2. Germline lookup yields CDR1 SQVTM and CDR2 ANQGSEA. Trimming took 1 base from V and 5 from J; bases not matched to a gene: 5. The CDR3 is made up of 14 amino acids. The CDR3 is CSVEVGLARHEQYF. In DNA, the CDR3 is TGCAGCGTTGAAGTGGGACTAGCGCGCCACGAGCAGTACTTC.

This clone was seen only once. This chain joins TRBV6-5 and TRBJ2-7; 8 bases map to TRBD1. Germline CDR1 reads MNHEY; CDR2 reads SVGAGI. The CDR3 sequence is 14 residues long. The J segment lost 3 bases and the V segment lost 5 bases, leaving 6 bases of the junction unmatched. Here the CDR3 reads CASSQGQALYEQYF. DNA of the CDR3: TGTGCCAGCAGTCAGGGACAGGCCCTCTACGAGCAGTACTTC.

This chain links TRBV9 with TRBJ2-1; D call uncertain. V lost 0 bases, J lost 0 bases, and 10 bases lay in between. Per germline, CDR1 SGDLS and CDR2 YYNGEE. This CDR3 spans 16 amino acids. CDR3 amino acids: CASSVGIEISYNEQFF. The DNA for the CDR3 is TGTGCCAGCAGCGTAGGGATCGAGATCTCCTACAATGAGCAGTTCTTC.